The 14 T cell receptor beta chains in this list originate from one sample, sequenced in a study of CD8 T cells in Susac syndrome. The authors reverse transcribed roughly 0.5 to 1 ug RNA with random hexamers. TCRdb re-analysed the immunoSEQ multiplex PCR reads in MiXCR, keeping a single row per CDR3 protein. The repertoire has roughly 330,000 distinct CDR3 sequences, about 92% of them found once; the top ten carry about 0.07%. The material sequenced was CD4+ T cells from PBMCs. These TCRs come from a human donor with multiple sclerosis.

The rearrangement links TRBV7-2 to TRBJ1-2; TRBD1 aligns across 7 bases. Losses at the gene ends were 5 bases for V and 4 bases for J; bases not matched to a gene: 7. The CDR3 is 14 residues long. The germline gives CDR1 SGHTA, CDR2 FQGNSA. The CDR3 bases are TGTGCCAGCAGCCCGGCCGGACAGGCCTATGGCTACACCTTC. It yields the protein CASSPAGQAYGYTF.

The chain recombines TRBV5-6 with TRBJ1-5, with TRBD1 identical over 9 bases. The trim removed 0 bases at V and 7 bases at J, leaving 5 bases unmatched. Germline lookup yields CDR1 SGHDT and CDR2 YYEEEE. This CDR3 region has 15 residues. CDR3 coding DNA: TGTGCCAGCAGCTTGGCGGGACAGGGAGGCCAGCCCCAGCATTTT. It translates to CASSLAGQGGQPQHF.

The genes are TRBV11-2 and TRBJ2-1, with D maybe TRBD2 (5 bases). The germline V gene has CDR1 SGHAT and CDR2 FQNNGV. V was trimmed by 4 bases and J by 10 bases, leaving 14 bases between them. There are 13 residues in the CDR3. CDR3 sequence (DNA): TGTGCCAGCAGCTCGGACCGCAGGAGGGAGCAGTTCTTC. This gives the protein CASSSDRRREQFF.

CDR3 protein: CSGGQGANTEAFF. The CDR3 DNA is TGCAGCGGAGGACAGGGGGCGAACACTGAAGCTTTCTTT. V gene TRBV29-1 combines with J gene TRBJ1-1; the match to TRBD1 covers 11 bases. The CDR3 is made up of 13 amino acids. J gave up 1 base and V 7 bases, and 2 bases lay outside the gene matches. In germline, CDR1 is SQVTM, CDR2 ANQGSEA.

The sample holds one count of this clonotype. V and J are TRBV12-3 or TRBV12-4 and TRBJ1-1; D unclear. The CDR3 has 16 residues. The ends were cut back, 6 bases at V and 2 bases at J, with 19 bases in the middle. For the CDR3, the DNA is TGTGCCAGCAGGCGTGTTGGCGGACGGCGAAACACTGAAGCTTTCTTT. This gives the protein CASRRVGGRRNTEAFF.

A remark on this clonotype: One junction end disagrees with the germline gene, perhaps due to a read error. The rearrangement joins TRBV7-2 to TRBJ1-6, with a weak D call TRBD1 (5 bases). The CDR3 sequence is 14 residues long. CDR1 and CDR2 (germline): SGHTA, FQGNSA. In DNA, the CDR3 is TGTGCCAGCAGTTTAGGGGTGGGTAATTCACCCCTCCACTTT. The encoded protein is CASSLGVGNSPLHF. Full variable domain (remainder filled in from reference TRBV7-2 and TRBJ1-6): GAGVSQSPSNKVTEKGKDVELRCDPISGHTALYWYRQSLGQGLEFLIYFQGNSAPDKSGLPSDRFSAERTGGSVSTLTIQRTQQEDSAVYLCASSLGVGNSPLHFGNGTRLTVT.

CDR3: CASSHQSGAGLIYGYTF. The CDR3 region has the DNA TGTGCCAGCAGCCACCAGTCGGGGGCAGGTTTAATCTATGGCTACACCTTC. The chain is built from TRBV7-2 and TRBJ1-2, with D maybe TRBD1 (6 bases). The ends were cut back, 5 bases at V and 4 bases at J, with 23 bases in the middle. CDR1 is SGHTA and CDR2 is FQGNSA in the germline V gene. The CDR3 is made up of 17 amino acids.

The chain uses TRBV5-1 and TRBJ2-1; 14 nucleotides match TRBD2. This CDR3 has 16 amino acids. The V gene's germline CDR1 is SGHRS and CDR2 YFSETQ. Losses at the gene ends were 4 bases for V and 9 bases for J; bases not matched to a gene: 9. CDR3 DNA sequence: TGCGCCAGCAGCCCGGGGACTAGCGGGAGATCAAGTGAGCAGTTCTTC. Amino acids: CASSPGTSGRSSEQFF.

The chain has TRBV6-6 and TRBJ1-2; 10 bases line up with TRBD1. The CDR3 is made up of 13 amino acids. Germline V CDR1 and CDR2: MNHNY, SVGAGI (reference sequence). V lost 6 bases, J lost 7 bases, and 5 bases stayed unmatched. CDR3 protein: CASSLDRGLGYTF. CDR3 sequence (DNA): TGTGCCAGCAGCCTCGACAGGGGGCTTGGCTACACCTTC.

The genes are TRBV6-5 and TRBJ2-3, with TRBD2 identical over 11 bases. The CDR3 totals 17 residues. Per germline, CDR1 MNHEY and CDR2 SVGAGI. The V gene end was trimmed by 3 bases and the J gene end by 0 bases; junction bases not matched to a gene: 5. The CDR3 DNA is TGTGCCAGCAGTTATCCCGGGACTAGCGGTAGCACAGATACGCAGTATTTT. This encodes CASSYPGTSGSTDTQYF.

The CDR3 sequence: CASSRGLYGYTF. CDR3 DNA sequence: TGTGCCAGCTCCAGGGGGCTCTACGGCTACACCTTC. The chain has TRBV12-3 or TRBV12-4 and TRBJ1-2; TRBD1 aligns across 8 bases. The J segment lost 8 bases and the V segment lost 8 bases, leaving 7 bases of the junction unmatched. The CDR3 has 12 amino acids.

On this clonotype itself: One junction end does not reproduce the germline sequence, and a read error may be involved. This chain uses TRBV27 with TRBJ1-3, with D maybe TRBD1 (5 bases). Looked up from germline, CDR1 is MNHEY and CDR2 is SMNVEV (reference sequence). CDR3 length: 15 residues. CDR3 protein: CASSLNWGSENTIYF. CDR3 DNA sequence: TGTGCCAGCAGTCTCAATTGGGGCTCTGAAAACACCATATATTTT.

This clonotype was recorded a few times. V usage is TRBV6-5 and J usage is TRBJ1-1; TRBD1 agrees at 7 bases. The CDR3 covers 14 residues. Germline values: CDR1 MNHEY, CDR2 SVGAGI. Losses at the gene ends were 0 bases for V and 4 bases for J; bases not matched to a gene: 2. CDR3 DNA sequence: TGTGCCAGCAGTTACTCTACAGGGGCCACTGAAGCTTTCTTT. As protein: CASSYSTGATEAFF.

This CDR3 is CSARTVSNPYEQYF. For the CDR3, the DNA is TGCAGTGCTAGGACAGTGAGTAACCCCTACGAGCAGTACTTC. This rearrangement joins TRBV20-1 to TRBJ2-7, with D tentatively TRBD1 (5 bases). The CDR3 contains 14 residues. In germline, CDR1 is DFQATT, CDR2 SNEGSKA (reference sequence). Trimming pared 3 bases from V and 2 bases from J, leaving 14 bases between.